These 17 T cell receptor beta chains share one sample of origin, sequenced in a study of T-cell reconstitution after alpha-beta-depleted transplantation in children. Unique molecular identifiers tagged the TCRbeta library. TCRdb redid the calling of the PCR reads with MiXCR, one entry per CDR3 protein. Of about 610,000 distinct CDR3 sequences in the sample, 10% are singletons; the top ten hold less than 5%. The sample consisted of PBMCs from the stem cell graft donor, taken from the stem cell graft. The origin of the receptors is a human donor who donated a stem cell graft to a child with acute myeloid leukemia.

The rearrangement uses TRBV4-3 and TRBJ1-1; D is undetermined. V was trimmed by 3 bases and J by 1 base, leaving 9 bases between them. The CDR3 totals 14 residues. CDR1 LGHNA and CDR2 YSLEER come from the germline V gene. The CDR3 region is CASSHSTANTEAFF. CDR3 nucleotide sequence: TGCGCCAGCAGCCACTCGACGGCGAACACTGAAGCTTTCTTT.

This clonotype was found many times. V gene TRBV4-3 combines with J gene TRBJ1-3; D not resolved. Germline CDR1 LGHNA, CDR2 YSLEER. CDR3 length: 17 amino acids. Trimming took off 0 bases at V and 1 base at J, with 13 bases between the two ends. The DNA for the CDR3 is TGCGCCAGCAGCCAAGAGTTTTTTGCGGAGTCTGGAAACACCATATATTTT. Its translation: CASSQEFFAESGNTIYF.

The chain has TRBV9 and TRBJ1-6; D not resolved. The CDR3 runs 13 residues. Germline V lookup: CDR1 SGDLS, CDR2 YYNGEE. V shed 0 bases and J shed 10 bases, with 8 bases lying between them. CDR3 sequence (DNA): TGTGCCAGCAGCGTAGGAGGGCTCTCACCCCTCCACTTT. This encodes CASSVGGLSPLHF.

In this sample, this clonotype turned up many times. The chain recombines TRBV12-3 or TRBV12-4 with TRBJ2-3; weak D call: TRBD1 (6 bases). V was clipped by 6 bases and J by 2 bases, with 12 bases between them. The CDR3 sequence is 14 residues long. The CDR3: CASSPGTLTDTQYF. The CDR3 DNA reads TGTGCCAGCAGCCCAGGGACACTCACAGATACGCAGTATTTT.

This clonotype was counted between two and nine times. The chain employs TRBV4-3 and TRBJ2-1, with 8 bases aligning to TRBD2. CDR3 length: 16 residues. Germline V lookup: CDR1 LGHNA, CDR2 YSLEER. The ends lost 0 bases at V and 7 bases at J; junction bases unmatched: 8. CDR3: CASSQDFKTSGNEQFF. The CDR3 DNA follows: TGCGCCAGCAGCCAAGATTTCAAAACTAGCGGAAATGAGCAGTTCTTC.

V and J are TRBV5-6 and TRBJ2-7; TRBD1 matches at 7 bases. The V segment lost 2 bases and the J segment 5 bases; nucleotides outside the gene matches: 7. CDR3 size: 14 residues. CDR1 and CDR2 (germline): SGHDT, YYEEEE. The CDR3 nucleotides are TGTGCCAGCAGCTTACAGGGGAGTTTCGACGAGCAGTACTTC. Its translation is CASSLQGSFDEQYF.

At least ten counts were recorded for this clonotype. V is TRBV7-2 and J is TRBJ1-2; 7 nucleotides match TRBD1. Germline trimming cut 5 bases from V and 3 bases from J; bases unmatched to any gene: 12. Germline CDR1 SGHTA, CDR2 FQGNSA. The length of the CDR3 is 16 residues. The DNA of the CDR3 is TGTGCCAGCAGCGTAGGGGGCTGGGGGCGCGACTATGGCTACACCTTC. This translates into CASSVGGWGRDYGYTF.

V gene TRBV29-1 combines with J gene TRBJ2-7; TRBD2 is a possible D gene (5 bases). Germline V lookup: CDR1 SQVTM, CDR2 ANQGSEA. Trimming took 7 bases from V and 2 from J, leaving 12 bases between them. This CDR3 is 12 amino acids long. CDR3 nucleotide sequence: TGCAGCGCCGGGGAGAACCCCTACGAGCAGTACTTC. Amino acid sequence: CSAGENPYEQYF.

The gene calls are TRBV18 and TRBJ2-3, with a tentative D call TRBD1 (6 bases). The V end lost 0 bases, the J end lost 8 bases, and 9 bases lay between the germline ends. The CDR3 totals 13 residues. Per germline, CDR1 KGHSH and CDR2 LQKENI. CDR3 in amino acids: CASSPPGGGTQYF. The CDR3 nucleotides read TGTGCCAGCTCACCACCAGGGGGTGGTACGCAGTATTTT.

On this clonotype itself: One junction end does not reproduce the germline sequence, and a read error may be involved. The V and J genes are TRBV7-2 and TRBJ2-1; D uncertain. The CDR3 extends over 10 amino acids. The germline gives CDR1 SGHTA, CDR2 FQGNSA. The CDR3 region is CASSLRSRDF. Here the CDR3 DNA reads TGTGCCAGCAGCCTAAGGTCTAGGGACTTC.

This clonotype occurred once. The chain couples TRBV2 to TRBJ2-6, with D tentatively TRBD1 or TRBD2 (5 bases each). The germline V gene has CDR1 SNHLY and CDR2 FYNNEI. This CDR3 is 17 amino acids long. Trimming cost V 9 bases and J 0 bases, with 18 bases left between them. The CDR3, as DNA: TGTGCCAGGGGAGCCGGGACGGGGAACTCTGGGGCCAACGTCCTGACTTTC. It encodes CARGAGTGNSGANVLTF.

This clonotype was recorded a few times. The chain employs TRBV7-2 and TRBJ2-7; 8 bases agree with TRBD2. Germline values: CDR1 SGHTA, CDR2 FQGNSA. V trimming: 1 base; J trimming: 6 bases; junction bases outside the gene matches: 8. This CDR3 spans 15 amino acids. CDR3 in amino acids: CASSLDPAGASEQYF. As DNA, the CDR3 is TGTGCCAGCAGCTTAGATCCAGCGGGAGCATCCGAGCAGTACTTC.

This clonotype was seen ten or more times. The genes are TRBV29-1 and TRBJ2-5; 7 positions match TRBD1. The trim removed 3 bases at V and 2 bases at J, leaving 3 bases unmatched. The CDR3 sequence is 13 residues long. Germline CDR1 SQVTM, CDR2 ANQGSEA. CDR3 nucleotides: TGCAGCGTTGAGGGGACAGATCAAGAGACCCAGTACTTC. Encoded protein: CSVEGTDQETQYF.

This rearrangement joins TRBV28 to TRBJ1-2; D is unresolved. Trimming stripped 3 bases from V and 3 bases from J, with 5 bases between. The CDR3 loop spans 12 amino acids. From germline, CDR1 is MDHEN and CDR2 SYDVKM. CDR3 sequence reads: CASSFADYGYTF. CDR3 nucleotide sequence: TGTGCCAGCAGTTTTGCGGACTATGGCTACACCTTC.

This clonotype has a handful of counts. The chain uses TRBV18 and TRBJ2-7, with D maybe TRBD2 (5 bases). V gave up 5 bases and J gave up 4 bases, with 12 bases separating them. The CDR3 totals 13 residues. CDR1 is KGHSH and CDR2 is LQKENI in the germline V gene. CDR3 loop: CASSGGWEYEQYF. As DNA, the CDR3 is TGTGCCAGCTCAGGAGGCTGGGAGTACGAGCAGTACTTC.

V gene TRBV28 combines with J gene TRBJ2-7; 8 positions match TRBD2. Germline V CDR1 and CDR2: MDHEN, SYDVKM. Unmatched junction bases numbered 10, after V lost 6 bases and J lost 0 bases. The CDR3 loop spans 16 amino acids. This CDR3 reads CASRPGRGGRSYEQYF. The CDR3, as DNA: TGTGCCAGCAGGCCGGGACGGGGGGGTCGCTCCTACGAGCAGTACTTC.

The sample holds many counts of this clonotype. The V and J genes are TRBV25-1 and TRBJ2-3; D not resolved. Germline CDR1 reads MGHDK; CDR2 reads SYGVNS. Trimming removed 10 bases from V and 6 bases from J, with 14 bases in between. This CDR3 spans 12 amino acids. Written as DNA, the CDR3 is TGTGCCACCCAAATAACCCAGGATACGCAGTATTTT. This sequence encodes CATQITQDTQYF.